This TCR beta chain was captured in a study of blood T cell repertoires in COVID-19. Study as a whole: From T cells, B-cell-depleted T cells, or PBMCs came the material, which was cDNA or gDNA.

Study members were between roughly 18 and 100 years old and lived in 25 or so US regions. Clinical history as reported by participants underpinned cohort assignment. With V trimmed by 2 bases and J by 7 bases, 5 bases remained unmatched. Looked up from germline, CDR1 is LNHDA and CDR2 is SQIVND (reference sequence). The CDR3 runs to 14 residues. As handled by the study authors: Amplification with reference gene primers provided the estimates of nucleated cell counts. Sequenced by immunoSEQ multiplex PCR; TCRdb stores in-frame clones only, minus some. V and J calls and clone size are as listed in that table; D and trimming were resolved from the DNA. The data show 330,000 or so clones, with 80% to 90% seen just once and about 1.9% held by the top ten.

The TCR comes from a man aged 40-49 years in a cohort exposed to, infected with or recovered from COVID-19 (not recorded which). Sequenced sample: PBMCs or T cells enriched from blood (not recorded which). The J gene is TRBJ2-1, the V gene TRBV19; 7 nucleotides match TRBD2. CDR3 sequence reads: CASSITSEPNEQFF. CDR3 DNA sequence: TGTGCCAGTAGTATAACTAGCGAGCCTAATGAGCAGTTCTTC.